This record covers a single T cell receptor (beta chain). Repertoires were generated with immunoSEQ multiplex PCR, while TCRdb's copy carries only in-frame clones and drops some. The data contain around 65,000 clones, about nine tenths of them singletons. The CDR3 totals 12 residues. Germline lookup yields CDR1 SEHNR and CDR2 FQNEAQ (reference sequence). V dropped 5 bases and J dropped 1 base, with 5 bases sitting between them. The data derive from a study of T cell changes during pregnancy in multiple sclerosis. The chain recombines TRBV7-9 with TRBJ1-2; D call uncertain. The source of this sequence is a female donor in good health, enrolled as a control in a pregnancy study. Sequencing used peripheral blood, obtained in the first trimester of pregnancy. The CDR3 DNA follows: TGTGCCAGCAGCCAAAATAACTATGGCTACACCTTC. Protein sequence: CASSQNNYGYTF.